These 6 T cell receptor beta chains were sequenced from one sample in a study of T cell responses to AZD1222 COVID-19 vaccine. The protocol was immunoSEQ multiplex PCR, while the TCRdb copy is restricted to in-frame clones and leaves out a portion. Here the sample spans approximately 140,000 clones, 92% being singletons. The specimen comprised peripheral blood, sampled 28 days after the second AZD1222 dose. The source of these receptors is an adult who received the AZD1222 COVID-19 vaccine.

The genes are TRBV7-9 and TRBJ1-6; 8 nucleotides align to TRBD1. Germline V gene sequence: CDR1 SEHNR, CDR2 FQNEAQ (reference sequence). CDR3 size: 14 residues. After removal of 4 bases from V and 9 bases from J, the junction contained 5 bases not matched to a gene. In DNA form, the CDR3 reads TGTGCCAGCAGCTCGACAGGGGATGGTTCACCCCTCCACTTT. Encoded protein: CASSSTGDGSPLHF.

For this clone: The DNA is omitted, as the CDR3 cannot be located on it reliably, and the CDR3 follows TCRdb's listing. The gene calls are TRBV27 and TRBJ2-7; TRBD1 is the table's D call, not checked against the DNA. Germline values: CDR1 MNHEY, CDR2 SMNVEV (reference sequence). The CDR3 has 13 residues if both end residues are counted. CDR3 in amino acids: CASSLIVGQGSYF.

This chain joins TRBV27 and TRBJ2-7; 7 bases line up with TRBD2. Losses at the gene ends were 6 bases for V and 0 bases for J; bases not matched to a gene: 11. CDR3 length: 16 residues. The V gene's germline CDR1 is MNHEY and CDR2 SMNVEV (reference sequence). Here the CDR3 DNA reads TGTGCCAGCAGCCCCCTGGGGCTAGCGGACTCCTACGAGCAGTACTTC. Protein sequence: CASSPLGLADSYEQYF.

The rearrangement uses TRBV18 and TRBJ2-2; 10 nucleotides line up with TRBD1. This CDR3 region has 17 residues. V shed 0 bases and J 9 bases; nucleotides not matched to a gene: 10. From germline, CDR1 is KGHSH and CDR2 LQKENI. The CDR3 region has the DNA TGTGCCAGCTCACCACCTGGGGGACAGGGGAATTACCGGGAGCTGTTTTTT. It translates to CASSPPGGQGNYRELFF. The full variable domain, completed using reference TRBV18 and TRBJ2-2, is NAGVMQNPRHLVRRRGQEARLRCSPMKGHSHVYWYRQLPEEGLKFMVYLQKENIIDESGMPKERFSAEFPKEGPSILRIQQVVRGDSAAYFCASSPPGGQGNYRELFFGEGSRLTVL.

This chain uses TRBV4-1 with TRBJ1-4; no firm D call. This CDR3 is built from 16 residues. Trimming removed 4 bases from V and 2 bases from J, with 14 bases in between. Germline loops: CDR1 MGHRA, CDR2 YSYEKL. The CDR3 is CASSPGPLGTNEKLFF. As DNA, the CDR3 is TGCGCCAGCAGCCCCGGACCATTGGGGACTAATGAAAAACTGTTTTTT.

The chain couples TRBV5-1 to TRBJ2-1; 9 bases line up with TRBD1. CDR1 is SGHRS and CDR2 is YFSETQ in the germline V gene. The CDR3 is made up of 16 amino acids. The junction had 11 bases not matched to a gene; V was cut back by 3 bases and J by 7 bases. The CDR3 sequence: CASSSSRDRVSNEQFF. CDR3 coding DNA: TGCGCCAGCAGCTCATCCCGGGACAGGGTATCAAATGAGCAGTTCTTC.